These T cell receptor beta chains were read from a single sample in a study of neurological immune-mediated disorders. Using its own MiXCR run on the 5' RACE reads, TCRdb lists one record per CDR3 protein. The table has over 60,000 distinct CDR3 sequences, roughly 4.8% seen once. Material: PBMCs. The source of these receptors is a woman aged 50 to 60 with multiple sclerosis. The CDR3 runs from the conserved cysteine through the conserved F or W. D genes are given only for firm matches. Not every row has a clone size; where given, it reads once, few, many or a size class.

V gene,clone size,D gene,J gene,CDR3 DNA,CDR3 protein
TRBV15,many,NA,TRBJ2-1,TGTGCCACCAGCAGAGATGGCGATAGCTCCTACAATGAGCAGTTCTTC,CATSRDGDSSYNEQFF
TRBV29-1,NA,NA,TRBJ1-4,TGCAGCGTTGAAGACAGGGAAAATGAAAAACTGTTTTTT,CSVEDRENEKLFF
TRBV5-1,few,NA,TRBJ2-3,TGCGCCAGCAGCTTGGAAGATACGCAGTATTTT,CASSLEDTQYF
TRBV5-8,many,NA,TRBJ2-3,TGTGCCAGCAGCTTGTGGGCAACAGATACGCAGTATTTT,CASSLWATDTQYF
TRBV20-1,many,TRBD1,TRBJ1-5,TGCAGTGCTAGAGAATACAGGGGGCAAGTTTGGGGCAATCAGCCCCAGCATTTT,CSAREYRGQVWGNQPQHF
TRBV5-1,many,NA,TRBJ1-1,TGCGCCAGCAGCTTGGGAAGGGACACTGAAGCTTTCTTT,CASSLGRDTEAFF
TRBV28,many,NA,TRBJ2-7,TGTGCCAGCAGTTTTTCGGCAGATCTTTACGAGCAGTACTTC,CASSFSADLYEQYF
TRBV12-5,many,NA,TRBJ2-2,TGTGCTAGTGGTCTGGGGGAATCGAACACCGGGGAGCTGTTTTTT,CASGLGESNTGELFF
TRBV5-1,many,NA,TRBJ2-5,TGCGCCAGCAGGCAACAGGGCCAAGAGACCCAGTACTTC,CASRQQGQETQYF
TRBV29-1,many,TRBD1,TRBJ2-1,TGCAGCGTTCTCCGACAGGGAGCCTACAATGAGCAGTTCTTC,CSVLRQGAYNEQFF
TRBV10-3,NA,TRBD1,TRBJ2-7,TGTGCCATCATGGAACAGGGGGGTCGCGAGCAGTACTTC,CAIMEQGGREQYF
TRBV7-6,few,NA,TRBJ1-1,TGTGCCAGCAGCTTCGGTCTGCAGCCCGGGGAAGCTTTCTTT,CASSFGLQPGEAFF
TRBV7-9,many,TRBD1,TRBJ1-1,TGTGCCAGCAGCTTAAGTAAGGGACAGCTTGATGCCGAAGCTTTCTTT,CASSLSKGQLDAEAFF
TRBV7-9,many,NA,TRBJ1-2,TGTGCCAGCAGCTTAGCGGACACTTTCTATGGCTACACCTTC,CASSLADTFYGYTF
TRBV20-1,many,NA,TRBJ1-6,TGCAGTGCCAGGGAGGACTATAATTCACCCCTCCACTTT,CSAREDYNSPLHF
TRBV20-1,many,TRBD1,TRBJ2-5,TGCAGTGCTAGTATCAGCGGCGTAGGGGGCTCGGAGACCCAGTACTTC,CSASISGVGGSETQYF
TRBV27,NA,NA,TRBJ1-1,TGTGCCAGCAGTTTACAGCAGGGATTCGGCACTGAAGCTTTCTTT,CASSLQQGFGTEAFF
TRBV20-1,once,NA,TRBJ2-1,TGCAGTGCTAGACGGGCAAATGAGCAGTTCTTC,CSARRANEQFF
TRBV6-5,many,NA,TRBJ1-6,TGTGCCAGCAGTTACTGGAGTAGCTCAACCTATAATTCACCCCTCCACTTT,CASSYWSSSTYNSPLHF
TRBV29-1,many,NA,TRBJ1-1,TGCTCCCTAACCGGGACCCAGGACGGGGGGACTGAAGCTTTCTTT,CSLTGTQDGGTEAFF
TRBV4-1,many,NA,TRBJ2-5,TGCGCCAGCAGCCAGAGGGCGGGTCGAGAGACCCAGTACTTC,CASSQRAGRETQYF
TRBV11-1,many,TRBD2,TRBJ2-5,TGTGCCAGCACCGGGGGGACTTTCCAAGAGACCCAGTACTTC,CASTGGTFQETQYF
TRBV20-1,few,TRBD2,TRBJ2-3,TGCAGTGCTACCTTTCTAGCGGGGGGCCTCCTCCGGAATACGCAGTATTTT,CSATFLAGGLLRNTQYF
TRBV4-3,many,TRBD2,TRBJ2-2,TGCGCCAGCAGCCAAGGGCTAGCGGGGGGGACCGGGGAGCTGTTTTTT,CASSQGLAGGTGELFF
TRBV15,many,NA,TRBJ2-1,TGTGCCACCAGCAGAGGTGGGGGGCGTTCCAATGAGCAGTTCTTC,CATSRGGGRSNEQFF
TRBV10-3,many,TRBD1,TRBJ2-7,TGTGCCATCAGAGAAGACAGGGGGCAAAGCTCCTACGAGCAGTACTTC,CAIREDRGQSSYEQYF
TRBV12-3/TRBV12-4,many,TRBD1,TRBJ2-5,TGTGCCAGCAGGAACAGGGGCCGGGAGACCCAGTACTTC,CASRNRGRETQYF
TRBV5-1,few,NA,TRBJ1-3,TGCGCCAGCAGCTCCGGGACACCATCTGGAAACACCATATATTTT,CASSSGTPSGNTIYF
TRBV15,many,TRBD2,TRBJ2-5,TGTGCCACCAGCAGAGATTTGGCTAGCGGGGGGGCACGAGAGACCCAGTACTTC,CATSRDLASGGARETQYF
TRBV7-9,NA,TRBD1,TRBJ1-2,TGTGCCAGCAGCTTTGACAGGGGGAACTATGGCTACACCTTC,CASSFDRGNYGYTF
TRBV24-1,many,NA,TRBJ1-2,TGTGCCACCAGTCCTCCCAGGGGACAAGCTAACTATGGCTACACCTTC,CATSPPRGQANYGYTF
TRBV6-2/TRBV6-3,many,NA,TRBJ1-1,TGTGCCAGCAGTTATCAGGTTGGGATCCTGAACACTGAAGCTTTCTTT,CASSYQVGILNTEAFF
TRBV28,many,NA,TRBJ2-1,TGTGCCAGCAGTTTATGGGGAGAAGGGGCCAATGAGCAGTTCTTC,CASSLWGEGANEQFF
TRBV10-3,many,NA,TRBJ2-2,TGTGCCATCCGGGACCCCGACACCGGGGAGCTGTTTTTT,CAIRDPDTGELFF
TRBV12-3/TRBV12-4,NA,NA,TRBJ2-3,TGTGCCAGCAGGTCCATGGGTGGAGATACGCAGTATTTT,CASRSMGGDTQYF
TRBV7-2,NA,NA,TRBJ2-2,TGTGCCAGCAGCCGATGGGGGGTAGCGGACACCGGGGAGCTGTTTTTT,CASSRWGVADTGELFF
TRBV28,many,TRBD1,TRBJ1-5,TGTGCCAGCAGTACAGGGGATCAGCCCCAGAATTTT,CASSTGDQPQNF
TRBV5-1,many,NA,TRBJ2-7,TGCGCCAGCAGCTCGGGGACCGGATGGGTGGGAGAGCAGTACTTC,CASSSGTGWVGEQYF
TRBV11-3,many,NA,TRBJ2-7,TGTGCCAGCAGCCCCTGGGCCGGTTACTACGAGCAGTACTTC,CASSPWAGYYEQYF
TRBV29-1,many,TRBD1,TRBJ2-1,TGCAGCGTTGAACCGGACAGGGGGAACTCCTACAATGAGCAGTTCTTC,CSVEPDRGNSYNEQFF
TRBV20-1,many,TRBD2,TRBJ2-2,TGCAGTGCCAGCGGGGTGAACACCGGGGAGCTGTTTTTT,CSASGVNTGELFF
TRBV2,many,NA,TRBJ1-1,TGTGCCAGCAGTTCATCTTCTAGCACTGAAGCTTTCTTT,CASSSSSSTEAFF
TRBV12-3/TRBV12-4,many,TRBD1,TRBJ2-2,TGTGCCAGCGGATATACAGGGGGCTCGGGGGAGCTGTTTTTT,CASGYTGGSGELFF
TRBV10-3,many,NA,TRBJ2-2,TGTGCCATCAGTGAGTTACAGGGAAACACCGGGGAGCTGTTTTTT,CAISELQGNTGELFF
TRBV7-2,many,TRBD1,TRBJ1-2,TGTGCCAGCAGCTTAGCGCTCGGACAGGTGGGCTATGGCTACACCTTC,CASSLALGQVGYGYTF
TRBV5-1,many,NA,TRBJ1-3,TGCGCCAGCAGCATCTCGGAAGGAAACACCATATATTTT,CASSISEGNTIYF
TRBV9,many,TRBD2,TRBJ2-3,TGTGCCAGCAGCGTAGGCGCGGGGGGGCCTGGAGATACGCAGTATTTT,CASSVGAGGPGDTQYF
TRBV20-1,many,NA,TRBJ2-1,TGCAGTGCGTCCCTAGCGCTTAGCTCCTACAATGAGCAGTTCTTC,CSASLALSSYNEQFF
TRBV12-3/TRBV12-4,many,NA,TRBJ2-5,TGTGCCAGCAGTTCAAGAGAGGGGGCCCAGTACTTC,CASSSREGAQYF
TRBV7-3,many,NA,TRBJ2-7,TGTGCCAGCAGCCAACAGCCTGGGTCCTACGAGCAGTACTTC,CASSQQPGSYEQYF
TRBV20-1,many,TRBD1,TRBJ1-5,TGCAGTGCTGGGGCCGGGACAGGGGATGGTCAGCCCCAGCATTTT,CSAGAGTGDGQPQHF